This T cell receptor beta chain was obtained from a study of siplizumab effects on memory and regulatory T cells. Only a few counts were recorded for this clone. Its antigen is unknown. Assay used: immunoSEQ multiplex PCR; TCRdb lists only in-frame clones, some missing. This repertoire shows approximately 10,000 clones, more than 40% found once; its top ten account for approximately 38%. For around 6 days at 37°C, the mixed lymphocyte reaction cells were kept in coculture. The V and J ends lost 1 base and 6 bases respectively, with 13 bases between them. This CDR3 has 15 amino acids. CDR1 and CDR2 from the germline V gene are SGHVS and FNYEAQ.

This TCR derives from a human donor in good health; the cells came from an allogeneic mixed lymphocyte reaction. Some clones in this sample may be carry-over from other donors' samples. Sequencing used CFSE-low (dividing) CD8+ T cells sorted from an allogeneic mixed lymphocyte reaction. The chain couples TRBV7-6 to TRBJ1-5; no reliable D call. The chain's CDR3 is CASSLVSGEGQPQHF. CDR3 coding DNA: TGTGCCAGCAGCTTAGTATCTGGGGAGGGTCAGCCCCAGCATTTT.